This TCR beta chain was profiled in a study of blood T cell repertoires in COVID-19 (dated by TCRdb to 2020 to 2022). Study-level background: Samples covering the acute and convalescent phases of COVID-19 were provided by collaborators in the United States, Italy and Spain. The dataset comprised deeply sampled blood TCRbeta repertoires from subjects exposed to, actively infected with, or recovered from COVID-19. Samples came from the ongoing ImmuneRACE study (first 160 participants) plus 1,254 subjects from 6 global collaborators. A de-identified subject ID, COVID-19 status, age in years and sex were almost always included in the sample metadata. The material from the prospective study consisted of cDNA or gDNA derived from T cells, B-cell-depleted T cells, or PBMCs. The repertoires were released in a freely available public database intended as a resource for research on the immune response to SARS-CoV-2. Where HLA class I and class II types were available, the types were taken from metadata supplied by the sample provider, not from assay-based typing.

Another Seattle source contributed samples from volunteer blood donors who had recovered from COVID-19. Each collaborating institution followed its own protocols to collect whole blood in K2EDTA tubes. For TCRbeta analysis, collaborators shipped samples as frozen whole blood, isolated PBMCs, or DNA extracted from either of those sample types. What the work shows at the level of the full study, not this receptor alone: The quantity of clinical and demographic metadata differed by source and by participant and was supplied without curation.

On this clone: Which antigen it targets is not known. Within one base of it there is no much larger clone, and no base qualities were kept.

TCRbeta CDR3 regions were amplified from genomic DNA using the immunoSEQ Assay, a bias-controlled multiplex PCR. On the study's bioinformatics: Within the assay, amplification of reference gene primers was used to estimate how many nucleated cells each sample contained. To quantify the absolute abundance of each unique TCRbeta CDR3 rearrangement, sequence reads were collapsed and filtered. For each sample, productive Simpson clonality was calculated as the square root of Simpson's diversity index over productive rearrangements. TCRdb carries this immuneACCESS record with in-frame sequences only. Its versions omit some clonotypes, under half of them owing to an unresolved V gene in the studies checked, with the rest unexplained. That table is the source of V, J and clone size, and D and trimming were worked out from the DNA. The sample table holds roughly 260,000 clones, of which about nine tenths were seen once. The ten largest clones represent about 4% of the sample.

Sample: peripheral blood. The sequence derives from a man between 60 and 70 years old who had recovered from COVID-19.

The nucleotide sequence reads as follows: TGTGCCTGGGCCTCTCTAACTGAAGCTTTCTTT. This yields the protein CAWASLTEAFF. This receptor chain uses TRBV30 and TRBJ1-1; the D gene cannot be named for sure. V is cut by 5 bases and J by 5 bases, and the space between the germline ends is 9 bases. CDR1 GTSNPN and CDR2 SVGIG are derived from the germline V gene (reference sequence). Its CDR3 holds 11 amino acids, cysteine through phenylalanine. Just CDR3 DNA is preserved here, 33 bases in frame from base 1.